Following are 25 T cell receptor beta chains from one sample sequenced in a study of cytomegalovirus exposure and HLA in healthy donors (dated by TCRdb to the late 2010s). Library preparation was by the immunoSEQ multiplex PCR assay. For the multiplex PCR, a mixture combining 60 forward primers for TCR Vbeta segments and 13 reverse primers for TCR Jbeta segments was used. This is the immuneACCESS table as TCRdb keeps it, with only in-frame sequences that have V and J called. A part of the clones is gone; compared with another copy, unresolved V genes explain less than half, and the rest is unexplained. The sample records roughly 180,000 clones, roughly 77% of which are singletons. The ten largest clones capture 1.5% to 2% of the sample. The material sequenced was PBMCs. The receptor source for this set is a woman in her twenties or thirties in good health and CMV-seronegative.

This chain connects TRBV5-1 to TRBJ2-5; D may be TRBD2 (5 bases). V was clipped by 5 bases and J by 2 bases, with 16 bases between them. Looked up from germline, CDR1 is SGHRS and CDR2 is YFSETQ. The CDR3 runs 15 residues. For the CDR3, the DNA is TGCGCCAGCAGTTTTATAAGGACGGGACAAGAGACCCAGTACTTC. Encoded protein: CASSFIRTGQETQYF.

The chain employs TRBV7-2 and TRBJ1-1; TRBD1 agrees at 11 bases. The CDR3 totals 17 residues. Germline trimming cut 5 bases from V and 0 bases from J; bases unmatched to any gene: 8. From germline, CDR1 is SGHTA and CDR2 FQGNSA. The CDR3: CASSPTGTGGMNTEAFF. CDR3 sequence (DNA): TGTGCCAGCAGCCCCACCGGGACAGGGGGAATGAACACTGAAGCTTTCTTT.

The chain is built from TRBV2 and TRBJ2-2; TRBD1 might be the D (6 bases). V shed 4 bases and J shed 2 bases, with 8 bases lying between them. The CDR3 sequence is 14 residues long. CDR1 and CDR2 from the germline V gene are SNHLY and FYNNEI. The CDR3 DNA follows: TGTGCCAGCAGTGGACAGGCCAACACCGGGGAGCTGTTTTTT. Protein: CASSGQANTGELFF.

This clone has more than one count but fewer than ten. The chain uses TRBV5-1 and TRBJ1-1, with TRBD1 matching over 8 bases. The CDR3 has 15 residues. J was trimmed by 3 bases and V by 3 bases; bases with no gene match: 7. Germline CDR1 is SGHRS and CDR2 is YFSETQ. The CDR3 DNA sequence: TGCGCCAGCAGCTCCGGACAGGGTTTTTACACTGAAGCTTTCTTT. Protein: CASSSGQGFYTEAFF.

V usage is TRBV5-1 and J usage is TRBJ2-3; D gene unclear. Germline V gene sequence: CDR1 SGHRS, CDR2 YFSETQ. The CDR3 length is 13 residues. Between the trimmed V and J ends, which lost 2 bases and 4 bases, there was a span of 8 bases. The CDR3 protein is CASSFLGPDTQYF. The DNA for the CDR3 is TGCGCCAGCAGCTTTCTAGGTCCAGATACGCAGTATTTT.

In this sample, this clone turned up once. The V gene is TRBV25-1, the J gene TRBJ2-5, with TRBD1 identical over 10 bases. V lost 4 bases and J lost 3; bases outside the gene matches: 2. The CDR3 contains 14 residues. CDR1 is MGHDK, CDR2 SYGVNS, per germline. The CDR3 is CASSVGQGKETQYF. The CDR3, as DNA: TGTGCCAGCAGTGTGGGACAGGGGAAAGAGACCCAGTACTTC.

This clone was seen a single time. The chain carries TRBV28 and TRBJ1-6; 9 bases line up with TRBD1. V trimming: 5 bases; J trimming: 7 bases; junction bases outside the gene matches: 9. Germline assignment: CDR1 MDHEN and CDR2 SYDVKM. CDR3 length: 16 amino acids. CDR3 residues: CASSRETGGRNSPLHF. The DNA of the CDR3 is TGTGCCAGCAGTAGGGAAACAGGGGGCCGGAATTCACCCCTCCACTTT. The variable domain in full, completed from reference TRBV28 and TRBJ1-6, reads DVKVTQSSRYLVKRTGEKVFLECVQDMDHENMFWYRQDPGLGLRLIYFSYDVKMKEKGDIPEGYSVSREKKERFSLILESASTNQTSMYLCASSRETGGRNSPLHFGNGTRLTVT.

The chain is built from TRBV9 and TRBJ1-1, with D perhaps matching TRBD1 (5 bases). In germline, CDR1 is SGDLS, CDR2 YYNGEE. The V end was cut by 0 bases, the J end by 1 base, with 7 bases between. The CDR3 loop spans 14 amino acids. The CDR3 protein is CASSVGGENTEAFF. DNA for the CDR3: TGTGCCAGCAGCGTAGGGGGGGAGAACACTGAAGCTTTCTTT.

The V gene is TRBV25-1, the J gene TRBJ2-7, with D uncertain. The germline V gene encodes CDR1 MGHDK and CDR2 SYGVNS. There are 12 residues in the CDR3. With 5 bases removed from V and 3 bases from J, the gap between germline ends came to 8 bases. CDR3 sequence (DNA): TGTGCCAGCAGTTTTACAGACTACGAGCAGTACTTC. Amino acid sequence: CASSFTDYEQYF.

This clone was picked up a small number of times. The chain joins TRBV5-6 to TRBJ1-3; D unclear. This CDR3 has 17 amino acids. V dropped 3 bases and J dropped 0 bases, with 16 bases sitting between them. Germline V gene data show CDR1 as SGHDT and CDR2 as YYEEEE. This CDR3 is CASSSLAVPISGNTIYF. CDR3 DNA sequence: TGTGCCAGCAGCTCGCTGGCAGTGCCAATCTCTGGAAACACCATATATTTT.

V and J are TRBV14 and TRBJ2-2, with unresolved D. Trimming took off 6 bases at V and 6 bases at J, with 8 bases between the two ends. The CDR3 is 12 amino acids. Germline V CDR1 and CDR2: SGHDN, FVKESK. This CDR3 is CASRLAAGELFF. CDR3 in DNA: TGTGCCAGCAGACTTGCCGCCGGGGAGCTGTTTTTT.

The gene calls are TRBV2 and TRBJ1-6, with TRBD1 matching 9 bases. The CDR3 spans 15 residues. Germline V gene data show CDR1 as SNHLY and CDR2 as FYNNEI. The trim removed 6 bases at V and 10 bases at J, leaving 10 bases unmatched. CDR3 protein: CASSETGGIGSPLHF. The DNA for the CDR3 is TGTGCCAGCAGCGAAACAGGGGGCATCGGCTCACCCCTCCACTTT.

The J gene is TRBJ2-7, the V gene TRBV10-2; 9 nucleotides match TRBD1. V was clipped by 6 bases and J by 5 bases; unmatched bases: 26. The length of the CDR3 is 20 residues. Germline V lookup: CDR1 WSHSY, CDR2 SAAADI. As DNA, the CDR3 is TGCGCCAGCAGGGATCCGAGGAGTGGGGACCCCGGGACAGGGTCCCACGAGCAGTACTTC. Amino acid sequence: CASRDPRSGDPGTGSHEQYF.

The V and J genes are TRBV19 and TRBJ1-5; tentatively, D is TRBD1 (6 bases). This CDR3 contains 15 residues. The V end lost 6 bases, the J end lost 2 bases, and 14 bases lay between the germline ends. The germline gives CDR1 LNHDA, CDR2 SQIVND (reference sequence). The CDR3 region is CASSSGVGGNQPQHF. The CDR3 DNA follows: TGTGCCAGTAGCTCAGGGGTAGGGGGCAATCAGCCCCAGCATTTT.

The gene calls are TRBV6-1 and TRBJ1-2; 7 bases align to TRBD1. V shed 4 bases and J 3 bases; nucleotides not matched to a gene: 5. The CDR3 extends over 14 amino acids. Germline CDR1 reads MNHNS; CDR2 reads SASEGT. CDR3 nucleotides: TGTGCCAGCAGTGGGGCAGGGGGGCACTATGGCTACACCTTC. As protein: CASSGAGGHYGYTF.

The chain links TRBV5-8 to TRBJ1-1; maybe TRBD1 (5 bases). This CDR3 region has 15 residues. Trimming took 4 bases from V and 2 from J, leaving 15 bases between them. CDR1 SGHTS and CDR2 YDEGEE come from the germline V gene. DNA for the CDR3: TGTGCCAGCAGCCTCCCTGGGGCAGCCAACACTGAAGCTTTCTTT. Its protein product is CASSLPGAANTEAFF.

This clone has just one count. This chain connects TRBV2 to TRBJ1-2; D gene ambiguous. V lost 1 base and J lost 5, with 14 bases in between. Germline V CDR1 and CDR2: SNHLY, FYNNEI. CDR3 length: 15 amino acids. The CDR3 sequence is CASSEGGQQNYGYTF. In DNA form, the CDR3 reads TGTGCCAGCAGTGAAGGAGGGCAGCAGAATTATGGCTACACCTTC.

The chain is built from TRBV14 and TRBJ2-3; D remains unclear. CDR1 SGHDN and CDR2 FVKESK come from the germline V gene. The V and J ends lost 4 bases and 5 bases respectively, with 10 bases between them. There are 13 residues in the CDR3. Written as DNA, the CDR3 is TGTGCCAGCAGCCCCAGTCTCAGAGATACGCAGTATTTT. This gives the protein CASSPSLRDTQYF.

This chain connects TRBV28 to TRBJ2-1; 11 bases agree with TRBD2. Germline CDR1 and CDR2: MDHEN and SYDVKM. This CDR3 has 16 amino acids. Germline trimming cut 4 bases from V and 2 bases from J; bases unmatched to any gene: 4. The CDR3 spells CASSSSSGGPYNEQFF. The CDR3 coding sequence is TGTGCCAGCAGTTCCTCTAGCGGGGGGCCCTACAATGAGCAGTTCTTC.

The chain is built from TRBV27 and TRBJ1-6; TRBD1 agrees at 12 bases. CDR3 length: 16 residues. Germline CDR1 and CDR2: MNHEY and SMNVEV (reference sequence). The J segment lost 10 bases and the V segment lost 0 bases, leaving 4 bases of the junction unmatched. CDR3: CASSLSKGTGGSPLHF. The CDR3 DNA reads TGTGCCAGCAGTTTATCGAAGGGGACAGGGGGCTCACCCCTCCACTTT.

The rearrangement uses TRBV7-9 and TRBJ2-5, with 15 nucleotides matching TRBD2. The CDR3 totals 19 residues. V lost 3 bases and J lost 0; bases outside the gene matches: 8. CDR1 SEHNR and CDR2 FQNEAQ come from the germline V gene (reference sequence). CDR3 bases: TGTGCCAGCAGCTTGCCGGGACTAGCGGGGGGACAGTACCAAGAGACCCAGTACTTC. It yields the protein CASSLPGLAGGQYQETQYF.

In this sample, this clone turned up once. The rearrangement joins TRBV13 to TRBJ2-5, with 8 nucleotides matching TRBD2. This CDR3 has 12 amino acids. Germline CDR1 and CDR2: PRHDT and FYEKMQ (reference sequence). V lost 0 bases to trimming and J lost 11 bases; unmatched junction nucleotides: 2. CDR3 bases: TGTGCCAGCAGCTTAGGACTAGCGGCACAGTACTTC. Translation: CASSLGLAAQYF.

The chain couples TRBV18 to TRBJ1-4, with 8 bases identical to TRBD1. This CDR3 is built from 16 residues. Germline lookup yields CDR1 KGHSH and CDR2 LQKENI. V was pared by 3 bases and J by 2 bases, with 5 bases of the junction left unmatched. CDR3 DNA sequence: TGTGCCAGCTCACCGGACAGGGTGGCGACTAATGAAAAACTGTTTTTT. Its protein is CASSPDRVATNEKLFF.

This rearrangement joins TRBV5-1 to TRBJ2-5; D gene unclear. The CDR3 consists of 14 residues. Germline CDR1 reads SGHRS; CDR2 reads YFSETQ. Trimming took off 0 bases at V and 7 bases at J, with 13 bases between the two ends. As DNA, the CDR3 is TGCGCCAGCAGCTTGGAAGCAGCCAGAGGGACCCAGTACTTC. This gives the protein CASSLEAARGTQYF.

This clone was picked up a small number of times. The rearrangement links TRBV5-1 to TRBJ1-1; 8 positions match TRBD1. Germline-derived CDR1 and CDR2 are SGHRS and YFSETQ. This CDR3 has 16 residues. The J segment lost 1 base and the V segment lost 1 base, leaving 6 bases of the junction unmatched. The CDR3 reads CASSLTGTGRNTEAFF. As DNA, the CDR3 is TGCGCCAGCAGCTTGACCGGGACAGGCCGGAACACTGAAGCTTTCTTT.